The next 6 T cell receptor beta chains were all read from a single sample in a study of blood T cell repertoires in COVID-19. Sequencing was performed with immunoSEQ multiplex PCR; in TCRdb, only in-frame clones are kept and a portion is missing. The data show 360,000 or so clones, 90% seen once. The sample taken for sequencing was peripheral blood. These receptors were collected from a man aged 18 to 30 with active or convalescent COVID-19.

CDR3 sequence (DNA): TGTGCCACTGCGACAGGGCGGGAGCAGTACTTC. Its protein product is CATATGREQYF. The J gene is TRBJ2-7, the V gene TRBV6-5; 7 nucleotides align to TRBD1. The trim removed 10 bases at V and 7 bases at J, leaving 7 bases unmatched. Germline V gene lookup returns CDR1 MNHEY and CDR2 SVGAGI. The CDR3 extends over 11 amino acids.

This clone was counted once. J is TRBJ2-7 and V is TRBV6-5, with 9 bases aligning to TRBD2. Per the germline V gene, CDR1 is MNHEY and CDR2 is SVGAGI. CDR3 length: 16 residues. The V gene end was trimmed by 1 base and the J gene end by 0 bases; junction bases not matched to a gene: 4. CDR3 sequence: CASSYLGGRASYEQYF. The CDR3 DNA sequence: TGTGCCAGCAGTTACTTGGGCGGGAGGGCCTCCTACGAGCAGTACTTC.

The chain has TRBV25-1 and TRBJ2-5; 11 positions match TRBD2. The germline V gene has CDR1 MGHDK and CDR2 SYGVNS. The CDR3 contains 14 residues. The V and J ends lost 7 bases and 3 bases, in that order; junction bases with no gene match: 4. The CDR3 here is CASTGTSGEETQYF. In DNA form, the CDR3 reads TGTGCCAGCACTGGGACTAGCGGAGAAGAGACCCAGTACTTC.

This chain joins TRBV9 and TRBJ2-2; D remains unclear. The V and J ends lost 4 bases and 4 bases respectively, with 5 bases between them. The CDR3 sequence is 12 residues long. Per the germline V gene, CDR1 is SGDLS and CDR2 is YYNGEE. The CDR3 sequence is CASSISTGELFF. As DNA, the CDR3 is TGTGCCAGCAGCATCAGCACCGGGGAGCTGTTTTTT. The full variable domain, its missing parts supplied by reference TRBV9 and TRBJ2-2, is DSGVTQTPKHLITATGQRVTLRCSPRSGDLSVYWYQQSLDQGLQFLIQYYNGEERAKGNILERFSAQQFPDLHSELNLSSLELGDSALYFCASSISTGELFFGEGSRLTVL.

In its sample, this clone was seen once. The CDR3 nucleotides read TGTGCCAGCAGCAAAGCGTGGGGGGTGAAGAACACTGAAGCTTTCTTT. This encodes CASSKAWGVKNTEAFF. The chain links TRBV21-1 to TRBJ1-1. TRBV21-1 is a listed pseudogene. The CDR3 loop spans 16 amino acids.

Written as DNA, the CDR3 is TGTGCCAGCAGCTTAGTGGCAGCGCCGAACACCGGGGAGCTGTTTTTT. Encoded protein: CASSLVAAPNTGELFF. The V call is TRBV7-6, the J call TRBJ2-2; D uncertain. Germline values: CDR1 SGHVS, CDR2 FNYEAQ. The CDR3 has 16 residues. V dropped 1 base and J dropped 0 bases, with 9 bases sitting between them.